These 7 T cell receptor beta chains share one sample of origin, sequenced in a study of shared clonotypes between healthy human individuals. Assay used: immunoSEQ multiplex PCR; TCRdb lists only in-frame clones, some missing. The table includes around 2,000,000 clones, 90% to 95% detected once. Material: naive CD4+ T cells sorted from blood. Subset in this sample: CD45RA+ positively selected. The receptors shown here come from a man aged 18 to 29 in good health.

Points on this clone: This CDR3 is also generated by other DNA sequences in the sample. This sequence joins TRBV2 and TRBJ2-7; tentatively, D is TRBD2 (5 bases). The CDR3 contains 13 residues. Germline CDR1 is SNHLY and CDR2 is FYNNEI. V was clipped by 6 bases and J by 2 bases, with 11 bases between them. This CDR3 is CASRRTGTYEQYF. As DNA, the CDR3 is TGTGCCAGCAGGAGGACTGGTACCTACGAGCAGTACTTC.

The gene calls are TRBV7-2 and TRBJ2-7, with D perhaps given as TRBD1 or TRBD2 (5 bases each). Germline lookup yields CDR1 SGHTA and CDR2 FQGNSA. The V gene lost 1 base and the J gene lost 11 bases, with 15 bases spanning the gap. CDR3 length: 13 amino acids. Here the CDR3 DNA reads TGTGCCAGCAGCTTAGGGGGGTCCGGTCACGAGTACTTC. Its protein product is CASSLGGSGHEYF.

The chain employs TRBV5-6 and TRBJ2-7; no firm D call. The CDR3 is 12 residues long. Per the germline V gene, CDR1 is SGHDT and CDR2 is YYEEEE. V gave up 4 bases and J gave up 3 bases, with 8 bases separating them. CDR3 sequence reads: CASSEFDYEQYF. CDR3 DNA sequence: TGTGCCAGCAGCGAATTCGACTACGAGCAGTACTTC.

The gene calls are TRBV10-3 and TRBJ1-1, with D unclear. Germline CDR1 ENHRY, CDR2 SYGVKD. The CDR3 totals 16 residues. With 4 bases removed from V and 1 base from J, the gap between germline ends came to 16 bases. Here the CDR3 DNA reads TGTGCCATCAGTGGGCAGGCCCCTGTGGGGAACACTGAAGCTTTCTTT. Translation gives CAISGQAPVGNTEAFF.

CDR3 sequence reads: CASSLDRGATDTQYF. The CDR3 DNA reads TGTGCCAGCAGTCTGGACAGGGGGGCCACAGATACGCAGTATTTT. The rearrangement joins TRBV2 to TRBJ2-3; TRBD1 aligns across 10 bases. V dropped 5 bases and J dropped 2; count of bases not matched to a gene: 4. This CDR3 region has 15 residues. Germline values: CDR1 SNHLY, CDR2 FYNNEI.

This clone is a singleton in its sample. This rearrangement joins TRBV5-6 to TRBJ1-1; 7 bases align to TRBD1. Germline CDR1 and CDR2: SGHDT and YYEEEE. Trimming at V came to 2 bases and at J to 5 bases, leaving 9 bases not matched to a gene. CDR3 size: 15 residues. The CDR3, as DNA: TGTGCCAGCAGCTTTTCGACAGGGACCGTAACTGAAGCTTTCTTT. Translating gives CASSFSTGTVTEAFF. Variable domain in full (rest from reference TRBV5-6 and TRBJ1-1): DAGVTQSPTHLIKTRGQQVTLRCSPKSGHDTVSWYQQALGQGPQFIFQYYEEEERQRGNFPDRFSGHQFPNYSSELNVNALLLGDSALYLCASSFSTGTVTEAFFGQGTRLTVV.

In nucleotides, the CDR3 is TGTGCCACCTGTCTACCTGAGGGCCGATCCTACGAGCAGTACTTC. Protein product: CATCLPEGRSYEQYF. The V call is TRBV27, the J call TRBJ2-7, with D tentatively TRBD2 (5 bases). Deletions cut 10 bases from V and 1 base from J, with 20 bases between. The CDR3 loop spans 15 amino acids. CDR1 and CDR2 (germline): MNHEY, SMNVEV (reference sequence).